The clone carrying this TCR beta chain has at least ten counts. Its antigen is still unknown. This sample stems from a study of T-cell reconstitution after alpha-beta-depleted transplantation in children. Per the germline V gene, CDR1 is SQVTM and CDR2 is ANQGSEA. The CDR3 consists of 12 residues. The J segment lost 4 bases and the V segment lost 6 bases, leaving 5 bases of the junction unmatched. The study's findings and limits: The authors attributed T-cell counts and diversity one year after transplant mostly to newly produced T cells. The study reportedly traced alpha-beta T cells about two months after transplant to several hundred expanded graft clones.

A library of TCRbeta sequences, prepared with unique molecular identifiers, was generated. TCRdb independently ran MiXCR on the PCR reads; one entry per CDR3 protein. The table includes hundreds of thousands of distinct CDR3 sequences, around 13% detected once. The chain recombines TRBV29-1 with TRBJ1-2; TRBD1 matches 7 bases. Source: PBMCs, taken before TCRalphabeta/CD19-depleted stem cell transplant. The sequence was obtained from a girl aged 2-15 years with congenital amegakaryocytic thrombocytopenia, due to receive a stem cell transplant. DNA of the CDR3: TGCAGCGTGAGGCCAGGGGGCTATGGCTACACCTTC. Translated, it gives CSVRPGGYGYTF.